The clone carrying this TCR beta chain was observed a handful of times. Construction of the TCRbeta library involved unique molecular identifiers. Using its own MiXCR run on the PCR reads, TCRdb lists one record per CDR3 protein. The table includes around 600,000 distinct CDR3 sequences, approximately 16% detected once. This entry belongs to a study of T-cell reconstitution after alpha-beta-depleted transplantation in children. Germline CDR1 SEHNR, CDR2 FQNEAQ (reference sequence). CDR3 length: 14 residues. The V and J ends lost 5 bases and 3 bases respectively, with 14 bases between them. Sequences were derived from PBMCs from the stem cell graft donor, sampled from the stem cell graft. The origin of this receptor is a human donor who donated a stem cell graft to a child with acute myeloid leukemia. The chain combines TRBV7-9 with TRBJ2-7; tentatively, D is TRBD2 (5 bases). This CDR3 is CASSPEGNFYEQYV. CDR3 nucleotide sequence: TGTGCCAGCAGCCCCGAGGGCAACTTCTACGAGCAGTACGTC.